The 16 T cell receptor beta chains presented below share a single source sample, sequenced in a study of PD-1 blockade in classical Hodgkin lymphoma. Clones were sequenced by immunoSEQ multiplex PCR, and TCRdb holds only the in-frame ones, with some missing. The sample has about 25,000 clones, 65% to 90% seen once. Patients all relapsed after autologous stem cell transplantation, and there was variation in brentuximab vedotin exposure. The sample here was peripheral blood mononuclear cells (PBMCs), taken at baseline. Receptors were obtained from a human donor with classical Hodgkin lymphoma.

The rearrangement joins TRBV30 to TRBJ1-6; the D is unclear. Germline V gene data show CDR1 as GTSNPN and CDR2 as SVGIG (reference sequence). The V end lost 0 bases, the J end lost 3 bases, and 12 bases lay between the germline ends. CDR3 length equals 16 residues. As DNA, the CDR3 is TGTGCCTGGAGTGTACTTGAGTACGTCTATAATTCACCCCTCCACTTT. The encoded protein is CAWSVLEYVYNSPLHF.

This clone was detected only once. The chain employs TRBV7-9 and TRBJ1-1; D ambiguous. The CDR3 consists of 15 residues. Germline values: CDR1 SEHNR, CDR2 FQNEAQ (reference sequence). V lost 3 bases to trimming and J lost 8 bases, with 19 bases between them. In DNA, the CDR3 is TGTGCCAGCAGCTTGGGAATGGTGGATCAGGACGAAGCTTTCTTT. This encodes CASSLGMVDQDEAFF.

The chain couples TRBV7-9 to TRBJ2-7; TRBD1 aligns across 9 bases. The CDR3 consists of 15 residues. Germline values: CDR1 SEHNR, CDR2 FQNEAQ (reference sequence). V lost 0 bases and J lost 6; bases outside the gene matches: 6. The CDR3 nucleotides read TGTGCCAGCAGCTTAGCTCCGGGACAGGGTGGCGAGCAGTACTTC. Translated, it gives CASSLAPGQGGEQYF.

This rearrangement joins TRBV6-6 to TRBJ2-7; TRBD1 is a possible D gene (6 bases). The germline V and J ends were trimmed by 4 bases and 4 bases, with 20 bases remaining between them. Germline lookup yields CDR1 MNHNY and CDR2 SVGAGI (reference sequence). There are 16 residues in the CDR3. The CDR3 reads CASSSPEGEGRYEQYF. CDR3 coding DNA: TGTGCCAGCAGTTCCCCAGAGGGGGAAGGGCGGTACGAGCAGTACTTC.

J is TRBJ1-2 and V is TRBV14; D uncertain. This CDR3 region has 13 residues. Trimming stripped 5 bases from V and 8 bases from J, with 15 bases between. The germline V gene has CDR1 SGHDN and CDR2 FVKESK. The CDR3 sequence: CASSSPTGFGYTF. As DNA, the CDR3 is TGTGCCAGCAGCAGCCCGACGGGGTTCGGCTACACCTTC.

The rearrangement uses TRBV5-1 and TRBJ2-7; D call uncertain. The CDR3 consists of 15 residues. V was trimmed by 4 bases and J by 2 bases, leaving 16 bases between them. Germline V gene data show CDR1 as SGHRS and CDR2 as YFSETQ. CDR3 region: CASSLSFLPTYEQYF. The CDR3 nucleotides are TGCGCCAGCAGCCTATCCTTCCTACCTACCTACGAGCAGTACTTC. The whole variable domain, remainder taken from reference TRBV5-1 and TRBJ2-7, is KAGVTQTPRYLIKTRGQQVTLSCSPISGHRSVSWYQQTPGQGLQFLFEYFSETQRNKGNFPGRFSGRQFSNSRSEMNVSTLELGDSALYLCASSLSFLPTYEQYFGPGTRLTVT.

The V and J genes are TRBV5-1 and TRBJ2-3, with 8 bases aligning to TRBD2. CDR3 length equals 15 residues. V lost 4 bases to trimming and J lost 7 bases; unmatched junction nucleotides: 11. The germline V gene encodes CDR1 SGHRS and CDR2 YFSETQ. In DNA, the CDR3 is TGCGCCAGCAGCGTTGCGGGGGGCCCGGCAAATACGCAGTATTTT. As protein: CASSVAGGPANTQYF.

This chain connects TRBV5-1 to TRBJ2-5, with 12 bases identical to TRBD2. This CDR3 region has 15 residues. Germline V lookup: CDR1 SGHRS, CDR2 YFSETQ. The V gene end was trimmed by 4 bases and the J gene end by 5 bases; junction bases not matched to a gene: 6. CDR3 in DNA: TGCGCCAGCAGCATAACCGGGACTAGCGGGGAGACCCAGTACTTC. The encoded protein is CASSITGTSGETQYF.

This chain links TRBV7-9 with TRBJ2-7; no reliable D call. The V gene lost 4 bases and the J gene lost 1 base, with 14 bases spanning the gap. The CDR3 contains 15 residues. Germline CDR1 SEHNR, CDR2 FQNEAQ (reference sequence). The CDR3 DNA reads as TGTGCCAGCAGCTCCGGACCCAAGCAGTCCTACGAGCAGTACTTC. Translated, it gives CASSSGPKQSYEQYF.

This CDR3 is CASRLRQGWTGELFF. The CDR3 bases are TGTGCCAGCAGACTCAGACAGGGGTGGACCGGGGAGCTGTTTTTT. The V gene is TRBV6-5, the J gene TRBJ2-2; TRBD1 aligns across 8 bases. After removal of 6 bases from V and 5 bases from J, the junction contained 8 bases not matched to a gene. The germline V gene encodes CDR1 MNHEY and CDR2 SVGAGI. This CDR3 region has 15 residues.

This clone has a handful of counts. V usage is TRBV5-1 and J usage is TRBJ2-5, with TRBD2 identical over 8 bases. CDR3 length: 16 amino acids. Germline V gives CDR1 SGHRS, CDR2 YFSETQ. V was pared by 0 bases and J by 1 base, with 5 bases of the junction left unmatched. In DNA form, the CDR3 reads TGCGCCAGCAGCTTGGGAGGCGGGGGGATCCAAGAGACCCAGTACTTC. Translation: CASSLGGGGIQETQYF.

This chain joins TRBV10-3 and TRBJ2-3; TRBD2 matches at 7 bases. Trimming cost V 8 bases and J 2 bases; bases outside gene matches: 7. In germline, CDR1 is ENHRY, CDR2 SYGVKD. The CDR3 covers 14 residues. The CDR3 region is CAIGTTEHTDTQYF. In DNA form, the CDR3 reads TGTGCCATCGGGACTACAGAGCACACAGATACGCAGTATTTT.

The rearrangement uses TRBV6-5 and TRBJ1-2; weak D call: TRBD1 (5 bases). Trimming left V 6 bases short and J 1 base short, with 12 bases between. The CDR3 has 14 residues. Germline CDR1 reads MNHEY; CDR2 reads SVGAGI. The CDR3 spells CASRTGGINYGYTF. For the CDR3, the DNA is TGTGCCAGCAGGACTGGGGGGATTAACTATGGCTACACCTTC.

CDR3 amino acids: CASSLDTGPSYNEQFF. DNA of the CDR3: TGCGCCAGCAGCTTGGATACAGGTCCTTCCTACAATGAGCAGTTCTTC. The chain links TRBV5-1 to TRBJ2-1; D is perhaps TRBD1 (5 bases). This CDR3 has 16 residues. From germline, CDR1 is SGHRS and CDR2 YFSETQ. Trimming stripped 0 bases from V and 1 base from J, with 11 bases between.

In this sample, this clone turned up a few times. The rearrangement links TRBV7-8 to TRBJ2-7; the D gene is possibly TRBD1 (5 bases). Trimming cost V 5 bases and J 2 bases, with 19 bases left between them. The CDR3 spans 16 residues. From germline, CDR1 is SGHVS and CDR2 FQNEAQ. CDR3 in amino acids: CASSPLDIAGPYEQYF. Here the CDR3 DNA reads TGTGCCAGCAGCCCGCTGGACATCGCCGGTCCCTACGAGCAGTACTTC.

This chain uses TRBV7-9 with TRBJ2-3; D remains unclear. Per the germline V gene, CDR1 is SEHNR and CDR2 is FQNEAQ (reference sequence). The CDR3 is made up of 12 amino acids. V lost 5 bases to trimming and J lost 6 bases, with 9 bases between them. The CDR3 here is CASSPVDDTQYF. In DNA form, the CDR3 reads TGTGCCAGCAGCCCAGTTGACGATACGCAGTATTTT.